This T cell receptor beta chain stems from a study of cytomegalovirus exposure and HLA in healthy donors. Study details: Among the 300 to 400 donors who were genotyped, roughly 85% fell in the genetic ancestry cluster that is associated with self-reported Caucasian donors. General observations from the study: Later analysis suggested most CMV-associated TCR beta chains were HLA-restricted.

As to this clone: What it recognizes is unknown.

Primers for the PCR totalled 60 Vbeta and 13 Jbeta. Sequencing used immunoSEQ multiplex PCR; TCRdb keeps in-frame clones, though not all of them. The sample has roughly 150,000 clones; 70% are singletons. Sequenced input: PBMCs. The sequence came from a woman aged 25 to 45 in good health and CMV-seronegative.

The CDR3, as DNA: TGCAGCGCTATGTCCGGGACAGGCCTCGGGGCCCAGCATTTT. Translated: CSAMSGTGLGAQHF. The chain has TRBV29-1 and TRBJ1-5; the match to TRBD1 covers 8 bases. CDR3 length: 14 amino acids. Looked up from germline, CDR1 is SQVTM and CDR2 is ANQGSEA. J was trimmed by 11 bases and V by 7 bases; bases with no gene match: 16.